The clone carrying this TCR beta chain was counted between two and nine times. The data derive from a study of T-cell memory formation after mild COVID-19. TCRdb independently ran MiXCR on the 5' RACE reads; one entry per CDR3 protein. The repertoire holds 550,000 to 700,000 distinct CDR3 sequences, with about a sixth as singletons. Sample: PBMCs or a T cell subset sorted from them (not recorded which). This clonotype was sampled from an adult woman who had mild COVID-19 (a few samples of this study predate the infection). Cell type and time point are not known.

This chain's CDR3 is CAISESVGGGNIQYF. CDR3 sequence (DNA): TGTGCCATCAGTGAGTCAGTTGGAGGTGGAAACATTCAGTACTTC. The chain uses TRBV10-3 and TRBJ2-4; D possibly corresponds to TRBD2 (5 bases). The CDR3 extends over 15 amino acids. V was pared by 0 bases and J by 6 bases, with 12 bases between. Looked up from germline, CDR1 is ENHRY and CDR2 is SYGVKD.